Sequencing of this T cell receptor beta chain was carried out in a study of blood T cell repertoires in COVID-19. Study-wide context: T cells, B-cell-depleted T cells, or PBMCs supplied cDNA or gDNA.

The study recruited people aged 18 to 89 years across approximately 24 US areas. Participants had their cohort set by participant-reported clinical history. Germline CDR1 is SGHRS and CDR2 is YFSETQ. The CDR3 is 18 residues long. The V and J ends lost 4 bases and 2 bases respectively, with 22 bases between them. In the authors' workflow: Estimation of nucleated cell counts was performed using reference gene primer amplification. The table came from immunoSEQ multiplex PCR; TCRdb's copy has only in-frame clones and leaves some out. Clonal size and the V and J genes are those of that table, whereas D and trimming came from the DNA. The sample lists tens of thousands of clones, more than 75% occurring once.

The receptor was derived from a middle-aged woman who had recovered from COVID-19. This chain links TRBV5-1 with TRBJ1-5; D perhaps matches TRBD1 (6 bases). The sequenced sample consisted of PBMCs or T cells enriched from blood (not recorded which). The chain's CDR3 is CASSMGPQQGTGNQPQHF. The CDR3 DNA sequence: TGCGCCAGCAGCATGGGACCACAACAGGGAACGGGCAATCAGCCCCAGCATTTT.